These 13 T cell receptor beta chains originate from one sample sequenced in a study of early stage breast cancer tumors. Only in-frame clones appear in the TCRdb table, and some are missing; sequencing was by immunoSEQ multiplex PCR. The sample contains 20,000 to 25,000 clones, 65% to 75% of which appear only once. Sample: breast tumor tissue. The receptors were sampled from a person in their sixties with breast cancer.

The V and J genes are TRBV29-1 and TRBJ2-1, with 13 positions matching TRBD2. Germline assignment: CDR1 SQVTM and CDR2 ANQGSEA. This CDR3 has 17 residues. V was pared by 1 base and J by 0 bases, with 3 bases of the junction left unmatched. CDR3 bases: TGCAGCGTTGAAGGTTGGACTAGCGGGAGCTCCTACAATGAGCAGTTCTTC. This encodes CSVEGWTSGSSYNEQFF.

Only a few counts were recorded for this clone. The chain joins TRBV28 to TRBJ1-2, with no clear D. Deletions cut 5 bases from V and 4 bases from J, with 5 bases between. Germline CDR1 MDHEN, CDR2 SYDVKM. The CDR3 consists of 11 residues. Here the CDR3 reads CASSGSYGYTF. The DNA of the CDR3 is TGTGCCAGCAGTGGCAGCTATGGCTACACCTTC.

The V call is TRBV27, the J call TRBJ1-2; D unresolved. This CDR3 has 13 residues. In germline, CDR1 is MNHEY, CDR2 SMNVEV (reference sequence). Trimming shortened V by 3 bases and J by 4 bases, and 9 bases separated the two germline ends. The chain's CDR3 is CASSFSGGYGYTF. CDR3 in DNA: TGTGCCAGCAGTTTTAGCGGTGGCTATGGCTACACCTTC.

This clone was seen repeatedly, ten times or more. The chain is built from TRBV11-3 and TRBJ2-7; D might be TRBD2 (5 bases). This CDR3 has 12 residues. Trimming took 5 bases from V and 5 from J, leaving 10 bases between them. Germline V gives CDR1 SGHNT, CDR2 YENEEA. The CDR3 reads CASSPLGDEQYF. CDR3 sequence (DNA): TGTGCCAGCAGCCCTCTCGGGGACGAGCAGTACTTC. The complete variable domain, with remaining parts taken from reference TRBV11-3 and TRBJ2-7, reads EAGVVQSPRYKIIEKKQPVAFWCNPISGHNTLYWYLQNLGQGPELLIRYENEEAVDDSQLPKDRFSAERLKGVDSTLKIQPAELGDSAVYLCASSPLGDEQYFGPGTRLTVT.

This clone appeared a few times. In nucleotides, the CDR3 is TGTGCCAGCAGCGTCCCGGGGTCCCCCACCGGGGAGCTGTTTTTT. Its translation: CASSVPGSPTGELFF. V gene TRBV9 combines with J gene TRBJ2-2; D is possibly TRBD2 (5 bases). The CDR3 spans 15 residues. Per germline, CDR1 SGDLS and CDR2 YYNGEE. V shed 2 bases and J shed 4 bases, with 12 bases lying between them.

This clone was counted a few times. The chain couples TRBV6-5 to TRBJ1-3; TRBD1 matches 9 bases. The ends lost 6 bases at V and 5 bases at J; junction bases unmatched: 2. The CDR3 loop spans 13 amino acids. CDR1 is MNHEY, CDR2 SVGAGI, per germline. The CDR3 bases are TGTGCCAGCAGGGGACAGGGTAGAAACACCATATATTTT. Translated: CASRGQGRNTIYF.

This chain links TRBV11-2 with TRBJ1-4; D remains unclear. This CDR3 comprises 13 residues. The germline gives CDR1 SGHAT, CDR2 FQNNGV. The germline V and J ends were trimmed by 5 bases and 7 bases, with 11 bases remaining between them. The CDR3 DNA is TGTGCCAGCAGCCTGGCGGTACCTGAAAAACTGTTTTTT. This encodes CASSLAVPEKLFF.

This clone was counted ten times or more. The chain combines TRBV4-3 with TRBJ2-2; 9 bases are shared with TRBD2. Unmatched junction bases numbered 9, after V lost 1 base and J lost 6 bases. The CDR3 has 17 residues. Germline CDR1 is LGHNA and CDR2 is YSLEER. Here the CDR3 DNA reads TGCGCCAGCAGCCAAGCTAGTAAGCGGGAGGTATCCGGGGAGCTGTTTTTT. The encoded protein is CASSQASKREVSGELFF.

The chain has TRBV18 and TRBJ2-7; D is uncertain. Germline values: CDR1 KGHSH, CDR2 LQKENI. Trimming took off 3 bases at V and 2 bases at J, with 11 bases between the two ends. The CDR3 is 14 amino acids. In DNA, the CDR3 is TGTGCCAGCTCACCGCAAGGCGGTGCCTACGAGCAGTACTTC. Translating gives CASSPQGGAYEQYF.

V and J are TRBV10-3 and TRBJ2-2; 9 nucleotides line up with TRBD2. From germline, CDR1 is ENHRY and CDR2 SYGVKD. The CDR3 is made up of 17 amino acids. Trimming removed 6 bases from V and 3 bases from J; junction bases left unmatched: 11. The CDR3, as DNA: TGTGCCATCAGAAGACAGACCGCGGGAGGGGACACCGGGGAGCTGTTTTTT. Amino acid sequence: CAIRRQTAGGDTGELFF.

Comments on this clone: The germline gene is not matched at one end of the junction; a read error may be the cause. The chain has TRBV5-4 and TRBJ2-1; 16 bases match TRBD2. Germline-derived CDR1 and CDR2 are SGHNT and YYREEE (reference sequence). The CDR3 is 15 residues long. CDR3 protein: CASSQSGLAGGGQFF. CDR3 DNA: TGCGCCAGCAGCCAGTCGGGACTAGCGGGAGGGGGGCAGTTCTTC.

The gene calls are TRBV12-5 and TRBJ2-3; a possible D gene is TRBD1 (9 bases). V was shortened by 1 base and J by 3 bases, with 29 bases between the two germline ends. The CDR3 loop spans 21 amino acids. Per the germline V gene, CDR1 is LGHNT and CDR2 is FRNRAP. CDR3 DNA: TGTGCTAGTGGTTTGGAAAAACCGGGACAGGGAGTGCGGGAGGTGACAGATACGCAGTATTTT. It is translated as CASGLEKPGQGVREVTDTQYF.

This clone was observed a handful of times. J is TRBJ2-5 and V is TRBV2, with D tentatively TRBD2 (5 bases). Germline CDR1 and CDR2: SNHLY and FYNNEI. The germline V and J ends were trimmed by 6 bases and 3 bases, with 5 bases remaining between them. The CDR3 contains 11 residues. In DNA, the CDR3 is TGTGCCAGCAGACTAGAAGAGACCCAGTACTTC. The encoded protein is CASRLEETQYF.